A selection of T cell receptor beta chains follows, all from one sample in a study of human T cells and chemical hapten exposure. TCRdb passed the RACE reads through MiXCR, listing each CDR3 protein once. Among tens of thousands of distinct CDR3 sequences, around 12% were seen once, and the ten largest hold over 5.5%. This material consisted of whole blood, taken in connection with sensitization to the hapten diphenylcyclopropenone (DPC). All receptors derive from a woman in her 30s with alopecia areata. Some clones in this sample may be carry-over from other donors' samples. Each CDR3 is given with its conserved first and last residue. Each record gives: clone size, J gene, D gene, V gene, CDR3 DNA, CDR3 protein. D genes are given only for firm matches. Clone size is shown for a subset of rows, as once, few, many or a class of expanded clone.

many | TRBJ1-2 | . | TRBV7-9 | TGTGCCAGCAGCTTCGTTATTGAGGGTGGCTACACCTTC | CASSFVIEGGYTF
many | TRBJ2-2 | . | TRBV4-2 | TGTGCCAGCAGCCAGGCCGGGGAGCTGTTTTTT | CASSQAGELFF
few | TRBJ2-3 | . | TRBV7-9 | TGTGCCAGCAGCTTCGGGGTCACAGATACGCAGTATTTT | CASSFGVTDTQYF
. | TRBJ2-4 | TRBD2 | TRBV28 | TGTGCCAGCAGTTCAACAAATCTCCCTTCGGCGGGGGGAGCCAAAAACATTCAGTACTTC | CASSSTNLPSAGGAKNIQYF
many | TRBJ1-5 | TRBD1 | TRBV24-1 | TGTGCCACCAGCGAGACAGGGTTTGATCAGCCCCAGCATTTT | CATSETGFDQPQHF
. | TRBJ2-7 | TRBD1 | TRBV9 | TGTGCCAGCAGCGCACAGGGGGTCCCCTACGAGCAGTACTTC | CASSAQGVPYEQYF
many | TRBJ1-6 | TRBD1 | TRBV7-2 | TGTGCCAGCAGCCCCGGACAGGGTCAAAGGGGCTCACCCCTCCACTTT | CASSPGQGQRGSPLHF
many | TRBJ1-1 | . | TRBV20-1 | TGCAGTGCTAGAGATTCGTCCAGGGACACTGAAGCTTTCTTT | CSARDSSRDTEAFF
. | TRBJ2-3 | TRBD2 | TRBV7-8 | TGTGCCAGCAGCTGGGAACTTCGGGGAGCGGGAGTACAAGATACGCAGTATTTT | CASSWELRGAGVQDTQYF
many | TRBJ2-7 | . | TRBV20-1 | TGCAGTGCTAGAGGGTTACTCTTGGAAGGGCAGTACTTC | CSARGLLLEGQYF
. | TRBJ1-5 | TRBD1 | TRBV7-2 | TGTGCCAGCAGCCGAAGGGACAGGGGGCGAGGTCAGCCCCAGCATTTT | CASSRRDRGRGQPQHF
. | TRBJ2-3 | . | TRBV7-3 | TGTGCCAGCAGCTTAGGCCATACGCAGTATTTT | CASSLGHTQYF
. | TRBJ1-1 | . | TRBV7-9 | TGTGCCAGCGGGGAGGCATATGAAGCTTTCTTT | CASGEAYEAFF
many | TRBJ2-1 | . | TRBV14 | TGTGCCAGCAGCCAAGAACTGATCGATGAGCAGTTCTTC | CASSQELIDEQFF
medium-sized | TRBJ2-2 | . | TRBV2 | TGTGCCAGCAGTAAAATAACAGGTTCTGGGGAGCTGTTTTTT | CASSKITGSGELFF
. | TRBJ2-1 | TRBD2 | TRBV29-1 | TGCAGCGGGGGACTAGCGGGAAGCTCCTACAATGAGCAGTTCTTC | CSGGLAGSSYNEQFF
. | TRBJ1-2 | . | TRBV2 | TGTGCCAGCAAAACCGGACAGATCTATGGCTACACCTTC | CASKTGQIYGYTF
once | TRBJ1-1 | . | TRBV28 | TGTGCCAGCAGACCGCATTTGAACACTGAAGCTTTCTTT | CASRPHLNTEAFF
many | TRBJ1-2 | . | TRBV12-3/TRBV12-4 | TGTGCCAGCAGTTTCCTTTTTGGGGACACGGATGGCTACACCTTC | CASSFLFGDTDGYTF
many | TRBJ1-1 | . | TRBV6-5 | TGTGCCAGCAGTTACTCGGGGGGGCTAGGCACTGAAGCTTTCTTT | CASSYSGGLGTEAFF
. | TRBJ2-1 | TRBD2 | TRBV4-2 | TGTGCCAGCAGCCAGGGATCGACTAGCGGCTACAATGAGCAGTTCTTC | CASSQGSTSGYNEQFF
few | TRBJ2-5 | TRBD2 | TRBV30 | TGTGCCTGGAGCCCCCGGCTAGCGGGAGCAGAGACCCAGTACTTC | CAWSPRLAGAETQYF
. | TRBJ2-2 | TRBD2 | TRBV15 | TGTGCCACCAGCAGAGGCTTGACTAGCGGGAGCGCCGGGGAGCTGTTTTTT | CATSRGLTSGSAGELFF
few | TRBJ2-7 | TRBD2 | TRBV28 | TGTGCCAGCAGTTCTCTAGCGGGAGGAGTCTACGAGCAGTACTTC | CASSSLAGGVYEQYF
many | TRBJ2-7 | TRBD2 | TRBV7-2 | TGTGCCAGCAGTTACACTCCCCCTAGCGGGAGTAGGAACGAGCAGTACTTC | CASSYTPPSGSRNEQYF
many | TRBJ2-7 | TRBD1 | TRBV18 | TGTGCCAGCTCACCCAACTCGGTCCGGGACAGGGGAAGATACGAGCAGTACTTC | CASSPNSVRDRGRYEQYF
few | TRBJ2-5 | . | TRBV28 | TGTGCCAGCAGTGGAATTACCCAGTACTTC | CASSGITQYF
. | TRBJ2-5 | . | TRBV29-1 | TGCAGCGTCCGGGAGTACCAAGAGACCCAGTACTTC | CSVREYQETQYF
. | TRBJ2-1 | . | TRBV5-1 | TGCGCCAGCAGCTCCGGGACCAGCAACTACAATGAGCAGTTCTTC | CASSSGTSNYNEQFF
few | TRBJ1-1 | . | TRBV10-3 | TGTGCCATCAGTGAGTCCTACGGGGACACTGAAGCTTTCTTT | CAISESYGDTEAFF
. | TRBJ2-3 | . | TRBV18 | TGTGCCAGCTCACCGACCAATGGAGATACGCAGTATTTT | CASSPTNGDTQYF
many | TRBJ2-7 | . | TRBV11-1 | TGTGCCAGCAGCAACGGGGTCTTCTTCTCCTACGAGCAGTACTTC | CASSNGVFFSYEQYF
many | TRBJ2-5 | TRBD2 | TRBV7-2 | TGTGCCAGCAGCGAAGGGACTAGCGGGAGTTTGGGGACCCAGTACTTC | CASSEGTSGSLGTQYF
few | TRBJ2-1 | TRBD1 | TRBV18 | TGTGCCAGCTCACTCTCGGGACAGGGTATCAATGAGCAGTTCTTC | CASSLSGQGINEQFF
few | TRBJ2-3 | . | TRBV7-2 | TGTGCCGTCCAGCCGACTAGGGCGGATACGCAGTATTTT | CAVQPTRADTQYF
many | TRBJ2-6 | . | TRBV6-2/TRBV6-3 | TGTGCCAGCAGCCCAGTAAGGGGAGAGGTCGGGGCCAACGTCCTGACTTTC | CASSPVRGEVGANVLTF
. | TRBJ1-1 | . | TRBV5-5 | TGTGCCAGCAGCTTGGGGACAGAGACTTTCTTT | CASSLGTETFF
. | TRBJ2-1 | TRBD2 | TRBV7-3 | TGTGCCAGCAGCCCAGGGCTAGCGGGATACAATGAGCAGTTCTTC | CASSPGLAGYNEQFF
few | TRBJ2-5 | . | TRBV29-1 | TGCAGCGTTGGCCAGGAGACCCAGTACTTC | CSVGQETQYF
many | TRBJ2-3 | TRBD1 | TRBV5-8 | TGTGCCAGCAGCTTGGGGACAGGGCGAGATACGCAGTATTTT | CASSLGTGRDTQYF
. | TRBJ2-6 | . | TRBV12-3/TRBV12-4 | TGTGCCAGCAGTTCCCGGGGCACCCGCTCTGGGGCCAACGTCCTGACTTTC | CASSSRGTRSGANVLTF
once | TRBJ2-5 | . | TRBV28 | TGTGCCAGCAGTTTGAATTGGGAGACCCAGTACTTC | CASSLNWETQYF
few | TRBJ2-7 | . | TRBV6-4 | TGTGCCAGCATCCAGGGTGGACCTCCTTACGAGCAGTACTTC | CASIQGGPPYEQYF
many | TRBJ1-2 | . | TRBV29-1 | TGCAGCGTCCAGGGGACGGACTATGGCTACACCTTC | CSVQGTDYGYTF
many | TRBJ2-3 | TRBD2 | TRBV27 | TGTGCCAGCAGTTCCCGGACTAGCGGGAGTCTGTCAGATACGCAGTATTTT | CASSSRTSGSLSDTQYF
. | TRBJ1-1 | . | TRBV29-1 | TGCAGCGCAGGGACATTACAACCTGAAGCTTTCTTT | CSAGTLQPEAFF
many | TRBJ2-3 | . | TRBV29-1 | TGCGTGACGAACACAGATACGCAGTATTTT | CVTNTDTQYF
many | TRBJ2-2 | . | TRBV6-2/TRBV6-3 | TGTGCCAGCAGTTACACGCCAACCGGGACGAACACCGGGGAGCTGTTTTTT | CASSYTPTGTNTGELFF
many | TRBJ2-7 | . | TRBV12-3/TRBV12-4 | TGTGCCAGCAGTGTCAGGTTAGCCTACGAGCAGTACTTC | CASSVRLAYEQYF
few | TRBJ2-1 | . | TRBV29-1 | TGCAGCGTGAGGGACACCCTGGGCTTTGAGCAGTTCTTC | CSVRDTLGFEQFF
. | TRBJ1-1 | TRBD1 | TRBV20-1 | TGCAGTGCACCTAGACAGGGGTTGAACACTGAAGCTTTCTTT | CSAPRQGLNTEAFF